The 5 T cell receptor beta chains below all came from one sample that was sequenced in a study of T cells in Graves' hyperthyroidism and ophthalmopathy. TCR beta CDR3 regions were amplified from RNA. In the first-round RT-PCR of the TCR CDR3, the HTBI primer set was used. TCRdb processed the multiplex PCR reads anew with MiXCR; each CDR3 protein has one entry. The sample has a few hundred thousand distinct CDR3 sequences; more than 12% are singletons. The sequenced material came from blood. The receptors here all came from a woman in her twenties or thirties with Graves' ophthalmopathy.

This clonotype occurred a few times. The V gene is TRBV5-1, the J gene TRBJ2-1; TRBD2 might be the D (5 bases). CDR1 is SGHRS and CDR2 is YFSETQ in the germline V gene. This CDR3 region has 14 residues. V dropped 1 base and J dropped 4 bases, with 9 bases sitting between them. This CDR3 is CASSLYGEYNEQFF. The DNA of the CDR3 is TGCGCCAGCAGCTTGTATGGGGAGTACAATGAGCAGTTCTTC.

This clonotype was observed many times. The chain couples TRBV18 to TRBJ2-5; the match to TRBD1 covers 7 bases. CDR3 length: 14 amino acids. Per germline, CDR1 KGHSH and CDR2 LQKENI. Trimming cost V 0 bases and J 3 bases; bases outside gene matches: 1. CDR3 amino acids: CASSPPGQKETQYF. The DNA for the CDR3 is TGTGCCAGCTCACCACCGGGACAGAAAGAGACCCAGTACTTC.

In the case of this clonotype: A much more abundant neighbour one base away suggests this may be a read error. The V gene is TRBV27, the J gene TRBJ2-2; no clear D. Germline V gives CDR1 MNHEY, CDR2 SMNVEV (reference sequence). The CDR3 covers 15 residues. The CDR3 loop reads CARSLSRRVTGELFF. CDR3 bases: TGTGCCAGAAGTTTATCTAGGCGCGTCACCGGGGAGCTGTTTTTT.

The chain joins TRBV11-2 to TRBJ2-3; a weak D match, TRBD1 (6 bases). The germline CDR1 and CDR2 sequences are SGHAT and FQNNGV. The CDR3 has 14 amino acids. V shed 6 bases and J shed 5 bases, with 15 bases lying between them. CDR3 sequence reads: CASSFAPRGDTQYF. CDR3 DNA: TGTGCCAGCAGTTTTGCCCCCAGGGGAGATACGCAGTATTTT.

This clonotype was observed a few times. The J gene is TRBJ2-2, the V gene TRBV28; D possibly corresponds to TRBD2 (5 bases). The CDR3 extends over 17 amino acids. V was cut by 3 bases and J by 0 bases, with 14 bases left in between. From germline, CDR1 is MDHEN and CDR2 SYDVKM. The chain's CDR3 is CASSLSERHANTGELFF. The CDR3 DNA reads as TGTGCCAGCAGTTTGTCTGAGCGGCACGCGAACACCGGGGAGCTGTTTTTT.